The clone carrying this T cell receptor beta chain was seen a handful of times. Its antigen is currently unknown. The authors prepared the TCRbeta library with unique molecular identifiers. TCRdb independently ran MiXCR on the PCR reads; one entry per CDR3 protein. The sample has 750,000 to 950,000 distinct CDR3 sequences; about 15% are singletons. This entry comes from a study of T-cell reconstitution after alpha-beta-depleted transplantation in children. Whole-study results and caveats: Expanded clones from the graft, numbering several hundred, reportedly supplied alpha-beta T cells about two months after transplant. Most T-cell counts and diversity one year after the transplant came from T cells that were newly produced. Surviving recipient T cells and thymic progenitors produced the high day-60 TCRbeta diversity seen in some patients.

Trimming cost V 0 bases and J 2 bases; bases outside gene matches: 8. Germline values: CDR1 SGHKS, CDR2 YYEKEE (reference sequence). The CDR3 is made up of 17 amino acids. The origin of this receptor is a male patient between 10 and 17 years old who had a stem cell transplant for acute lymphoblastic leukemia, so the T cells may come from the graft donor. Sequenced material: PBMCs, mostly from graft donor cells, taken 360 days after TCRalphabeta/CD19-depleted stem cell transplant. The chain has TRBV5-5 and TRBJ2-1; TRBD2 matches 7 bases. The CDR3 here is CASSLVWGGDPYNEQFF. The CDR3 DNA reads TGTGCCAGCAGCTTGGTCTGGGGGGGAGATCCCTACAATGAGCAGTTCTTC. The full variable domain, in which reference TRBV5-5 and TRBJ2-1 provide the parts outside the CDR3, is DAGVTQSPTHLIKTRGQQVTLRCSPISGHKSVSWYQQVLGQGPQFIFQYYEKEERGRGNFPDRFSARQFPNYSSELNVNALLLGDSALYLCASSLVWGGDPYNEQFFGPGTRLTVL.